What follows are 2 T cell receptor beta chains derived from one specimen sequenced in a study of fetal regulatory T cell absence and autoimmunity. The repertoire was sequenced with immunoSEQ multiplex PCR; TCRdb's copy has only in-frame clones and lacks some. The table lists just over 45,000 clones, about 86% of them singletons. Sample: cord blood. The origin of the receptors is a newborn boy with IPEX syndrome.

V is TRBV5-1 and J is TRBJ1-2; possibly TRBD1 for D (6 bases). The CDR3 has 17 amino acids. V was clipped by 4 bases and J by 2 bases, with 21 bases between them. From germline, CDR1 is SGHRS and CDR2 YFSETQ. The CDR3 loop is CASSLVPGGAGNYGYTF. The CDR3 DNA sequence: TGCGCCAGCAGCCTGGTGCCCGGGGGGGCTGGGAACTATGGCTACACCTTC. The whole variable domain, remainder taken from reference TRBV5-1 and TRBJ1-2, is KAGVTQTPRYLIKTRGQQVTLSCSPISGHRSVSWYQQTPGQGLQFLFEYFSETQRNKGNFPGRFSGRQFSNSRSEMNVSTLELGDSALYLCASSLVPGGAGNYGYTFGSGTRLTVV.

This clone was seen a few times. The rearrangement uses TRBV19 and TRBJ1-1; no clear D. Trimming removed 5 bases from V and 3 bases from J, with 10 bases in between. Germline loops: CDR1 LNHDA, CDR2 SQIVND (reference sequence). The CDR3 sequence is 13 residues long. The CDR3: CASSSDGDTEAFF. Written as DNA, the CDR3 is TGTGCCAGTAGTTCTGACGGGGACACTGAAGCTTTCTTT.